This TCR beta chain was captured in a study of blood T cell repertoires in COVID-19. In the study overall: Material from acute and convalescent COVID-19 was sourced from the United States, Italy and Spain.

The protocol was immunoSEQ multiplex PCR, while the TCRdb copy is restricted to in-frame clones and leaves out a portion. The sample records some 130,000 clones, around 89% being singletons. The sequencing sample was made of peripheral blood. The TCR originated in a man aged 55 to 70 with COVID-19, enrolled during active disease.

This CDR3 is CASKGQYNEQFF. The CDR3 DNA reads as TGTGCCAGCAAGGGGCAGTACAATGAGCAGTTCTTC. The chain employs TRBV6-5 and TRBJ2-1, with D perhaps matching TRBD1 (5 bases). With 7 bases removed from V and 4 bases from J, the gap between germline ends came to 8 bases. This CDR3 is 12 amino acids long. Looked up from germline, CDR1 is MNHEY and CDR2 is SVGAGI.